Here is one T cell receptor (beta chain) with its context. Germline V CDR1 and CDR2: DFQATT, SNEGSKA (reference sequence). The CDR3 runs 15 residues. TCRdb reprocessed the 5' RACE reads, with one entry per CDR3 protein and no DNA. The table lists about 380,000 distinct CDR3 sequences. These data belong to a study of T cells expressing NK-cell markers. In the study overall: Within the sequenced cohort of eight donors, seven exhibited HCMV seropositivity and one was seronegative.

The sequenced material came from blood T cells: a sorted CD56 or NKG2C T cell subset, CD4+ or CD8+ T cells, or bulk PBMC T cells (not recorded which). This receptor was taken from a man aged 18 to 69 in good health. The chain employs TRBV20-1 and TRBJ2-5; no DNA is available, so the TRBD2 call from TCRdb remains unchecked. The CDR3 spells CSASMVAGGQETQYF.